These 18 T cell receptor beta chains share one sample of origin, sequenced in a study of blood T cell repertoires in COVID-19. Method: immunoSEQ multiplex PCR; TCRdb's copy keeps in-frame clones and lacks some. This table has about 130,000 clones, around 89% appearing once. The material sequenced was peripheral blood. The receptors come from a man in his 60s with active or convalescent COVID-19.

The gene calls are TRBV4-2 and TRBJ2-2; D is perhaps TRBD2 (7 bases). Germline CDR1 LGHNA, CDR2 YNFKEQ. The length of the CDR3 is 18 residues. Trimming took off 4 bases at V and 0 bases at J, with 18 bases between the two ends. The CDR3 sequence: CASSPTWGGGANTGELFF. For the CDR3, the DNA is TGTGCCAGCAGCCCGACCTGGGGGGGCGGGGCGAACACCGGGGAGCTGTTTTTT.

The chain carries TRBV30 and TRBJ2-1, with 8 positions matching TRBD1. Germline V gene lookup returns CDR1 GTSNPN and CDR2 SVGIG (reference sequence). The CDR3 runs 15 residues. V was pared by 4 bases and J by 4 bases, with 9 bases of the junction left unmatched. The DNA for the CDR3 is TGTGCCTGGACGTCCGGGACAGGAAGGTACAATGAGCAGTTCTTC. Encoded protein: CAWTSGTGRYNEQFF. The full variable domain, in which reference TRBV30 and TRBJ2-1 provide the parts outside the CDR3, is SQTIHQWPATLVQPVGSPLSLECTVEGTSNPNLYWYRQAAGRGLQLLFYSVGIGQISSEVPQNLSASRPQDRQFILSSKKLLLSDSGFYLCAWTSGTGRYNEQFFGPGTRLTVL.

A remark on this clone: A junction boundary mismatches the germline segment, possibly from a read error. The chain joins TRBV7-7 to TRBJ2-5, with 8 bases fitting TRBD2. CDR3 size: 13 residues. From germline, CDR1 is SSHAT and CDR2 FNYEAQ (reference sequence). The CDR3, as DNA: TGTGCTAGCAGCGGGAGTCGCCAAGAGACCCAGTACTTC. Translated: CASSGSRQETQYF.

This clone was seen a single time. The V call is TRBV28, the J call TRBJ2-5; 8 nucleotides align to TRBD1. Germline V gives CDR1 MDHEN, CDR2 SYDVKM. The junction had 7 bases not matched to a gene; V was cut back by 4 bases and J by 3 bases. The CDR3 extends over 15 amino acids. CDR3 in amino acids: CASSSWTGKEETQYF. The DNA for the CDR3 is TGTGCCAGCAGTTCCTGGACAGGGAAGGAAGAGACCCAGTACTTC.

The CDR3 here is CAWSVPIIRYDTEAFF. The CDR3 nucleotides are TGTGCCTGGAGTGTACCCATTATCAGGTACGACACTGAAGCTTTCTTT. The chain carries TRBV30 and TRBJ1-1, with D unclear. The CDR3 has 16 amino acids. Trimming cost V 0 bases and J 3 bases, with 17 bases left between them. Germline CDR1 and CDR2: GTSNPN and SVGIG (reference sequence).

The V gene is TRBV30, the J gene TRBJ2-3, with 8 bases matching TRBD1. Germline loops: CDR1 GTSNPN, CDR2 SVGIG (reference sequence). This CDR3 has 14 amino acids. V gave up 6 bases and J gave up 3 bases; unmatched junction bases: 8. The CDR3 DNA reads TGTGCCTGTTGGTTCAGGGGGCAAACAGATACGCAGTATTTT. Residues: CACWFRGQTDTQYF.

The chain links TRBV11-1 to TRBJ1-4; no reliable D call. The CDR3 extends over 15 amino acids. Trimming took off 2 bases at V and 8 bases at J, with 15 bases between the two ends. The germline V gene has CDR1 SGHAT and CDR2 FQDESV (reference sequence). The CDR3 loop reads CASSLTEGFEEKLFF. CDR3 sequence (DNA): TGTGCCAGCAGCTTAACCGAGGGTTTTGAGGAAAAACTGTTTTTT.

The chain carries TRBV27 and TRBJ2-5, with 11 bases aligning to TRBD2. CDR3 length equals 14 residues. CDR1 is MNHEY and CDR2 is SMNVEV in the germline V gene (reference sequence). The V gene end was trimmed by 5 bases and the J gene end by 5 bases; junction bases not matched to a gene: 4. Here the CDR3 DNA reads TGTGCCAGCAGTCTAGCGGGGGGAGGGGAGACCCAGTACTTC. Protein product: CASSLAGGGETQYF.

The gene calls are TRBV11-3 and TRBJ2-2, with 7 bases lining up with TRBD2. Trimming cost V 5 bases and J 8 bases; bases outside gene matches: 11. CDR1 and CDR2 (germline): SGHNT, YENEEA. The CDR3 has 15 residues. CDR3 loop: CASSPTGTTDGELFF. The CDR3 DNA reads as TGTGCCAGCAGCCCTACCGGGACTACCGATGGGGAGCTGTTTTTT.

The V and J genes are TRBV7-2 and TRBJ2-1, with 10 positions matching TRBD2. The V gene end was trimmed by 6 bases and the J gene end by 7 bases; junction bases not matched to a gene: 9. Germline CDR1 reads SGHTA; CDR2 reads FQGNSA. The CDR3 covers 15 residues. The CDR3 nucleotides read TGTGCCAGCAGGACCCTAGCGGGAGTTAGAAATGAGCAGTTCTTC. Encoded protein: CASRTLAGVRNEQFF. Variable domain in full (rest from reference TRBV7-2 and TRBJ2-1): GAGVSQSPSNKVTEKGKDVELRCDPISGHTALYWYRQSLGQGLEFLIYFQGNSAPDKSGLPSDRFSAERTGGSVSTLTIQRTQQEDSAVYLCASRTLAGVRNEQFFGPGTRLTVL.

The chain uses TRBV19 and TRBJ1-2; possible D gene TRBD1, 5 bases. Per the germline V gene, CDR1 is LNHDA and CDR2 is SQIVND (reference sequence). CDR3 length equals 13 residues. V was cut by 1 base and J by 6 bases, with 9 bases left in between. CDR3 in DNA: TGTGCCAGTAGTATAGGGCAGGGTGATGGCTACACCTTC. Its translation is CASSIGQGDGYTF. Supplemented by reference TRBV19 and TRBJ1-2, the full variable domain reads DGGITQSPKYLFRKEGQNVTLSCEQNLNHDAMYWYRQDPGQGLRLIYYSQIVNDFQKGDIAEGYSVSREKKESFPLTVTSAQKNPTAFYLCASSIGQGDGYTFGSGTRLTVV.

The V and J genes are TRBV20-1 and TRBJ1-2; 8 nucleotides agree with TRBD1. Germline loops: CDR1 DFQATT, CDR2 SNEGSKA (reference sequence). J lost 5 bases, V lost 3 bases, and 14 bases had no gene match. The CDR3 consists of 16 residues. In nucleotides, the CDR3 is TGCAGTGCTAGTTCGGCAGGGGGCGGCGATTGGTATGGCTACACCTTC. Translation: CSASSAGGGDWYGYTF.

This CDR3 is CASSQTGGGATQYF. CDR3 coding DNA: TGTGCCAGCAGTCAAACTGGGGGGGGAGCGACCCAGTACTTC. V gene TRBV25-1 combines with J gene TRBJ2-5, with 7 bases that match TRBD2. The CDR3 loop spans 14 amino acids. Germline V gene lookup returns CDR1 MGHDK and CDR2 SYGVNS. The trim removed 5 bases at V and 7 bases at J, leaving 10 bases unmatched.

The CDR3 DNA sequence: TGTGCCAGCAGCCAAACAGCGGGGGATGAGACCCAGTACTTC. Translation: CASSQTAGDETQYF. The V call is TRBV4-2, the J call TRBJ2-5, with 8 bases lining up with TRBD2. The CDR3 runs to 14 residues. After removal of 2 bases from V and 5 bases from J, the junction contained 4 bases not matched to a gene. CDR1 and CDR2 (germline): LGHNA, YNFKEQ.

The rearrangement joins TRBV12-3 or TRBV12-4 to TRBJ2-1; D remains ambiguous. This CDR3 is 13 amino acids long. V was shortened by 3 bases and J by 1 base, with 4 bases between the two germline ends. The DNA of the CDR3 is TGTGCCAGCAGTTTTTCTTCCTACAATGAGCAGTTCTTC. Translating gives CASSFSSYNEQFF.

The chain joins TRBV7-2 to TRBJ1-3, with a tentative D call TRBD1 (5 bases). The CDR3 spans 16 residues. The germline gives CDR1 SGHTA, CDR2 FQGNSA. V lost 3 bases to trimming and J lost 2 bases, with 14 bases between them. In nucleotides, the CDR3 is TGTGCCAGCAGCTTGCTGGGGGGAGGGACTGGAAACACCATATATTTT. Its translation: CASSLLGGGTGNTIYF.

This chain uses TRBV6-2 or TRBV6-3 with TRBJ2-1, with no clear D. This CDR3 contains 11 residues. Between the trimmed V and J ends, which lost 4 bases and 6 bases, there was a span of 4 bases. Germline-derived CDR1 and CDR2 are MNHEY and SVGEGT. The CDR3 sequence is CASSSFNEQFF. CDR3 sequence (DNA): TGTGCCAGCAGTTCTTTCAATGAGCAGTTCTTC.

V usage is TRBV7-2 and J usage is TRBJ1-5, with 8 bases matching TRBD1. Germline loops: CDR1 SGHTA, CDR2 FQGNSA. The ends lost 1 base at V and 3 bases at J; junction bases unmatched: 5. This CDR3 is 16 amino acids long. CDR3 loop: CASSLGTGRNNQPQHF. The CDR3 DNA sequence: TGTGCCAGCAGCTTAGGGACAGGGAGAAACAATCAGCCCCAGCATTTT.